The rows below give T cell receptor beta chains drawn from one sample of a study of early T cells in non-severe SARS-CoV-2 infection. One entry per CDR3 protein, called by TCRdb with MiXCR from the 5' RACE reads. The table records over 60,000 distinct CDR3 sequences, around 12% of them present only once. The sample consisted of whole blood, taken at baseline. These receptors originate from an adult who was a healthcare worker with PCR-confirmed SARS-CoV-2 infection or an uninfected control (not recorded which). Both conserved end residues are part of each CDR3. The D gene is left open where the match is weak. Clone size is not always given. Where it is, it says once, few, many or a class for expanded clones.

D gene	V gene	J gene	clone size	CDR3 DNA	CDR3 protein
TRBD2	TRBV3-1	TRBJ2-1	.	TGTGCCAGCAGCCAGGCTGCGGGGGGGCAGTTCTTC	CASSQAAGGQFF
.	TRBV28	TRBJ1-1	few	TGTGCCAGCAGTTTGACCCCCCCGGGACGTGAAGCTTTCTTT	CASSLTPPGREAFF
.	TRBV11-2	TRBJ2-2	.	TGTGCCAGCAGCTTACTGGGGTCCGGGGAGCTGTTTTTT	CASSLLGSGELFF
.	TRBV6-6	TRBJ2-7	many	TGTGCCAGCAGTTACGGGACCGAGCAGTACTTC	CASSYGTEQYF
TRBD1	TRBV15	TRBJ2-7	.	TGTGCCACCAGACGGACAGGGGAGGACGAGCAGTACTTC	CATRRTGEDEQYF
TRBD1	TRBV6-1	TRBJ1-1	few	TGTGCCAGCAAGAGATTCCCGGGACAGCTGAACACTGAAGCTTTCTTT	CASKRFPGQLNTEAFF
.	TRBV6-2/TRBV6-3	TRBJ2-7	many	TGTGCCAGCAGTTTAGCGGACGAGCAGTACTTC	CASSLADEQYF
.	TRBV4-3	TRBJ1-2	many	TGCGCCAGCAGCCAAGATCTCCCAGGGGCGGGCTATGGCTACACCTTC	CASSQDLPGAGYGYTF
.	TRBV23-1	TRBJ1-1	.	TGCGCCAGCAGTCAATCGTCCTCGCTAGGATGGGGGAACACTGAAGCTTTCTTT	CASSQSSSLGWGNTEAFF
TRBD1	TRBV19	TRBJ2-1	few	TGTGCCAGTAGCCCGAACGGACAGGGGGCCCGTCTCCTGCAGTTCTTC	CASSPNGQGARLLQFF
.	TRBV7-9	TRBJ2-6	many	TGTGCCAGCAGCTTCCCACCTGGGGCCAACGTCCTGACTTTC	CASSFPPGANVLTF
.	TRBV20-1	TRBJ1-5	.	TGCAGTGCTCTGGGAGGGGACCAGCCCCAGCATTTT	CSALGGDQPQHF
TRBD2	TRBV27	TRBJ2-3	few	TGTGCCAGCTCGGGACTAGCGGACTACACAGATACGCAGTATTTT	CASSGLADYTDTQYF
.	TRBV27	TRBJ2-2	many	TGTGCCAGCAGTAGCGGGCTAGCCGTCGGGGAGCTGTTTTTT	CASSSGLAVGELFF
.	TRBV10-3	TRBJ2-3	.	TGTGCCATCAGTGTGGGCGGTAGCACAGATACGCAGTATTTT	CAISVGGSTDTQYF
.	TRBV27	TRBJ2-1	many	TGTGCCAGCAGTTTATCCGGGTTAGGGTCCTACAATGAGCAGTTCTTC	CASSLSGLGSYNEQFF
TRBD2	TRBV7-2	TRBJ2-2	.	TGTGCCAGCAGCGCCCGCCCTAGCGGGGAGAAAACCGGGGAGCTGTTTTTT	CASSARPSGEKTGELFF
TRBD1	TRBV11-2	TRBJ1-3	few	TGTGCCAGCAGTAACCCAGGACAGGGGGCAAGGAACACCATATATTTT	CASSNPGQGARNTIYF
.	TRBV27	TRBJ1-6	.	TGTGCCAGCAGTCCTCGCGTGGATTCACCCCTCCACTTT	CASSPRVDSPLHF
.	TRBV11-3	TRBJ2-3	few	TGTGCCAGCAGCTTAAGGGCAGATACGCAGTATTTT	CASSLRADTQYF
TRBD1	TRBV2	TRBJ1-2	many	TGTGCCAGCAGCCGGGACAGGGGAATTGCTAACTATGGCTACACCTTC	CASSRDRGIANYGYTF
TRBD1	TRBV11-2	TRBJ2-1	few	TGTGCCAGCAGCCCATTTCAGGGGGCAATTAATGAGCAGTTCTTC	CASSPFQGAINEQFF